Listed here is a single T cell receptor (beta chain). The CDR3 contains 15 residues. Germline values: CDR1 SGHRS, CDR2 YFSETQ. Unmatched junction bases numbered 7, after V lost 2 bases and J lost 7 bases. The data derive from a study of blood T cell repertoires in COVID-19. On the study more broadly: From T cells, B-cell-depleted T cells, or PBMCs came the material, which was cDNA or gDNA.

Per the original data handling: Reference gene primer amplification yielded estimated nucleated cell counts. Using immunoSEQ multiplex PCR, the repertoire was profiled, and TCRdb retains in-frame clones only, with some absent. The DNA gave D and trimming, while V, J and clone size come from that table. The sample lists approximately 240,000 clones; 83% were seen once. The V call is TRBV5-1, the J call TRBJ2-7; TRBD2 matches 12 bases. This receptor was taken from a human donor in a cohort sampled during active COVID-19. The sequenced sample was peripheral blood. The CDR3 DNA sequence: TGCGCCAGCAGCTTTACTAGCGGGGGGCCGGGGGAGCAGTACTTC. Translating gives CASSFTSGGPGEQYF. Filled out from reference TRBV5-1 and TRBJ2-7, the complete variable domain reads KAGVTQTPRYLIKTRGQQVTLSCSPISGHRSVSWYQQTPGQGLQFLFEYFSETQRNKGNFPGRFSGRQFSNSRSEMNVSTLELGDSALYLCASSFTSGGPGEQYFGPGTRLTVT.